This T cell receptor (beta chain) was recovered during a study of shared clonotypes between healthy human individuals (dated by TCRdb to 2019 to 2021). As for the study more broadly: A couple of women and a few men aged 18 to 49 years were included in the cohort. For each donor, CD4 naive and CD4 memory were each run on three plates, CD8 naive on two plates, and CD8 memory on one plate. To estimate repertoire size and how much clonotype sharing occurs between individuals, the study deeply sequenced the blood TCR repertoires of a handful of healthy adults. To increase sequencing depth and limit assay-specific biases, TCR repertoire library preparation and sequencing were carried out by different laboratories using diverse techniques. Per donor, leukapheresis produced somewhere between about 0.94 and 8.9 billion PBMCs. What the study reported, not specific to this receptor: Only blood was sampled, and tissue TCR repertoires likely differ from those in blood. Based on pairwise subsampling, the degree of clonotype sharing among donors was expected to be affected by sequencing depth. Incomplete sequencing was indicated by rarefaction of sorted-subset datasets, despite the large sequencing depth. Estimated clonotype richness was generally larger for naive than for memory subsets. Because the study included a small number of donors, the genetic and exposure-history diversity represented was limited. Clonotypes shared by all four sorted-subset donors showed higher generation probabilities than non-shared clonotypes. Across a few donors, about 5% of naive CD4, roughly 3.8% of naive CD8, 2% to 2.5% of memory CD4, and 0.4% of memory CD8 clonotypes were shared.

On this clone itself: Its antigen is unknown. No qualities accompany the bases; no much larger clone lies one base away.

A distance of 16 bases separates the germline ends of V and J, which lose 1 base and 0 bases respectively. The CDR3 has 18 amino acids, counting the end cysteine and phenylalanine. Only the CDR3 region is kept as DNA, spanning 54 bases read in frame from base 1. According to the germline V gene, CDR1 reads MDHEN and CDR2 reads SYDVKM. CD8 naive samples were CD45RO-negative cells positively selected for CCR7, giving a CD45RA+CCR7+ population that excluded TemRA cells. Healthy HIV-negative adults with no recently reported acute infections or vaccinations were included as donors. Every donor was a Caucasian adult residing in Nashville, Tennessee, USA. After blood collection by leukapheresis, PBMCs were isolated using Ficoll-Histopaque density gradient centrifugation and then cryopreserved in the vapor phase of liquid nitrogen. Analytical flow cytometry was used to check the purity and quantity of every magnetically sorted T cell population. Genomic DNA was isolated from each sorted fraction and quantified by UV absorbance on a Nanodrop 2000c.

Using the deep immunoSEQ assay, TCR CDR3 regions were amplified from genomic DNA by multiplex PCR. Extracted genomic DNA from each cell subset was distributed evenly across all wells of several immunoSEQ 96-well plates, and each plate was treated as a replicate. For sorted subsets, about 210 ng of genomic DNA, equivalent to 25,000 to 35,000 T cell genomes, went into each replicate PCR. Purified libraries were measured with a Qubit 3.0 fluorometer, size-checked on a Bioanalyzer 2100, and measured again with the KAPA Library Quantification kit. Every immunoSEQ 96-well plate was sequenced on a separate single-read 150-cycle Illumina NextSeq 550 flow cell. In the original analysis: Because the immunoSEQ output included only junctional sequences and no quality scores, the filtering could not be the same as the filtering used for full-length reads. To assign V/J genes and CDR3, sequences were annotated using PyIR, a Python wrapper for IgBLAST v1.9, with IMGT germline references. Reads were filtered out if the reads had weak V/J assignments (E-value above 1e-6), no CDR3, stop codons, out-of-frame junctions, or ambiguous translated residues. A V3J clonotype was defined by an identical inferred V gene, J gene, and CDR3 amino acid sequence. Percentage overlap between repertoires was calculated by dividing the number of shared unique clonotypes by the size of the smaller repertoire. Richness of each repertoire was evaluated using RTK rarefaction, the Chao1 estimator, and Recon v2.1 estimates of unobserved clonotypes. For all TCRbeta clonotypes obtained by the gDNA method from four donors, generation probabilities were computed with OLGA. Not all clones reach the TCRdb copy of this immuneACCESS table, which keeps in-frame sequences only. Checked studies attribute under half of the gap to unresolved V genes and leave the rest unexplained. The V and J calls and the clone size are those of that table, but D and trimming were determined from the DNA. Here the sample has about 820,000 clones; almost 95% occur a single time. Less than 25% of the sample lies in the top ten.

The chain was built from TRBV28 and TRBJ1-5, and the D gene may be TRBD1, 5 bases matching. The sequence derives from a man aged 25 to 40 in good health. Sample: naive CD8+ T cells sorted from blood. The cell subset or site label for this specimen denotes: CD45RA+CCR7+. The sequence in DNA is TGTGCCAGCAGTTTATTTGGTAGGGACCCTTATAGCAATCAGCCCCAGCATTTT. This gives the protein CASSLFGRDPYSNQPQHF.